Below, 3 T cell receptor beta chains from the same sample are listed, as sequenced in a study of blood T cell repertoires in COVID-19. Sequencing used immunoSEQ multiplex PCR; TCRdb keeps in-frame clones, though not all of them. The sample lists fewer than 130,000 clones, about 80% seen once, with about 4.1% in the top ten. The sequencing sample was made of peripheral blood. The receptors were sampled from a woman of 80 years or more with acute or convalescent COVID-19.

The CDR3 nucleotides are TGCGCCAGCAGTGCGGGGAACCCTAACGAGCAGTACTTC. Translated: CASSAGNPNEQYF. The V gene is TRBV10-1, the J gene TRBJ2-7, with D perhaps matching TRBD2 (5 bases). From germline, CDR1 is WNHNN and CDR2 SYGVQD (reference sequence). V gave up 4 bases and J gave up 5 bases, with 12 bases separating them. The CDR3 has 13 amino acids.

In its sample, this clone was seen a few times. The chain combines TRBV5-1 with TRBJ2-7, with a weak D call TRBD2 (5 bases). The CDR3 spans 13 residues. V was shortened by 3 bases and J by 0 bases, with 7 bases between the two germline ends. The germline V gene has CDR1 SGHRS and CDR2 YFSETQ. The CDR3 region is CASSSGISYEQYF. DNA for the CDR3: TGCGCCAGCAGCTCGGGAATCTCCTACGAGCAGTACTTC.

This rearrangement joins TRBV3-1 (or the pseudogene TRBV3-2) to TRBJ1-2, with a weak D call TRBD1 (5 bases). Looked up from germline, CDR1 is LGHDT and CDR2 is YNNKEL (reference sequence). The ends were cut back, 0 bases at V and 4 bases at J, with 21 bases in the middle. The CDR3 has 18 amino acids. The CDR3 sequence is CASSQDETGVLGSYGYTF. The CDR3 region has the DNA TGTGCCAGCAGCCAAGATGAAACAGGAGTCCTCGGGAGCTATGGCTACACCTTC.